What follows describes a single T cell receptor (beta chain). Its antigen remains unidentified. The record originates from a study of cytomegalovirus exposure and HLA in healthy donors. Study summary: A later analysis reported the same platform for the 110 or so validation repertoires and the 666 first-cohort repertoires.

Clones were read by immunoSEQ multiplex PCR, and TCRdb kept only the in-frame ones, dropping some. The data show about 82,000 clones, about 92% seen once. The study, taken as a whole, reports: It was reported that the classifier diagnosed cytomegalovirus status with high specificity and sensitivity in both the original and validation cohorts. Some TCR beta chains (about 180 of them) were listed as cytomegalovirus-associated. First-cohort TCR clusters tended to co-occur in the roughly 130 validation repertoires, a later analysis found.

V was clipped by 5 bases and J by 6 bases; unmatched bases: 10. There are 15 residues in the CDR3. From germline, CDR1 is SGHDT and CDR2 YYEEEE. The J gene is TRBJ1-2, the V gene TRBV5-6, with 10 bases lining up with TRBD1. The receptor comes from a man aged 18-30 years in good health and CMV-seronegative. Source material: PBMCs. The CDR3 nucleotides read TGTGCCAGCAGATTCACCGACAGGGGGCTCGATGGCTACACCTTC. This sequence encodes CASRFTDRGLDGYTF.